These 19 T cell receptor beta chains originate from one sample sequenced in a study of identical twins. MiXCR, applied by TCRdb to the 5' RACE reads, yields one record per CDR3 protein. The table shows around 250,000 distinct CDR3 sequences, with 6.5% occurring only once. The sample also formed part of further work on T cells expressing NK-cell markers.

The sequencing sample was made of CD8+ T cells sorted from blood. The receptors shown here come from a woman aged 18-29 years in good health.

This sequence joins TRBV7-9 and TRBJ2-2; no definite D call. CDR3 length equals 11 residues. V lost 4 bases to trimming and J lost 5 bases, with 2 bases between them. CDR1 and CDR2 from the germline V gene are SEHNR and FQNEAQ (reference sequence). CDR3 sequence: CASSWTGELFF. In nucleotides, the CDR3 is TGTGCCAGCAGCTGGACCGGGGAGCTGTTTTTT. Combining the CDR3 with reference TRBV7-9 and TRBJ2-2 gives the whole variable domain DTGVSQNPRHKITKRGQNVTFRCDPISEHNRLYWYRQTLGQGPEFLTYFQNEAQLEKSRLLSDRFSAERPKGSFSTLEIQRTEQGDSAMYLCASSWTGELFFGEGSRLTVL.

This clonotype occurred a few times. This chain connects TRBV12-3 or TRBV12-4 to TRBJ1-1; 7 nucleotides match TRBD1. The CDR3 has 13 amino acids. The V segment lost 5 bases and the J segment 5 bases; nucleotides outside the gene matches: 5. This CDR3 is CASSTTGATEAFF. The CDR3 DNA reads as TGTGCCAGCAGTACCACAGGGGCGACTGAAGCTTTCTTT.

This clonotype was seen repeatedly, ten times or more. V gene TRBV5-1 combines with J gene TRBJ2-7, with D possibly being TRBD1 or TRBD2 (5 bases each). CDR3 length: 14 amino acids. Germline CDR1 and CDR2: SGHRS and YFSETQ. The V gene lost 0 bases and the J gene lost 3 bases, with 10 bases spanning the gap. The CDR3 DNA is TGCGCCAGCAGCTTGGAGGGACCTATCTACGAGCAGTACTTC. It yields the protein CASSLEGPIYEQYF.

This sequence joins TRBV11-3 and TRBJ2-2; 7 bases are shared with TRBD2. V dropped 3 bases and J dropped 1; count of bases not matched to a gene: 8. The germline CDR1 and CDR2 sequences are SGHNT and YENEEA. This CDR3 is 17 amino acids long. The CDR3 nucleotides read TGTGCCAGCAGCTTCCCCTCTAGCGGAGAGAACACCGGGGAGCTGTTTTTT. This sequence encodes CASSFPSSGENTGELFF.

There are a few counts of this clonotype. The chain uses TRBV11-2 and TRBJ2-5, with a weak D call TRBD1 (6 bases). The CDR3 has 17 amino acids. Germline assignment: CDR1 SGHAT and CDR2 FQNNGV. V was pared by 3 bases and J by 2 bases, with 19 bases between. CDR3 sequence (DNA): TGTGCCAGCAGCTTTAGGCCCTTGGGTAGGGGGCAAGAGACCCAGTACTTC. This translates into CASSFRPLGRGQETQYF.

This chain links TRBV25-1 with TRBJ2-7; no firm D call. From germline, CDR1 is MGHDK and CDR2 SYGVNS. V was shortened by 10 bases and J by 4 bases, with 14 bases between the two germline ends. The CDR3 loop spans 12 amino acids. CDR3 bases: TGTGCCACCTGCGGCGGTAGATACGAGCAGTACTTC. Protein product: CATCGGRYEQYF.

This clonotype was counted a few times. This chain's CDR3 is CASSNTVGNEQFF. In DNA, the CDR3 is TGTGCCAGCAGCAACACGGTCGGCAATGAGCAGTTCTTC. The rearrangement uses TRBV12-3 or TRBV12-4 and TRBJ2-1; D is undetermined. V was trimmed by 6 bases and J by 6 bases, leaving 12 bases between them. The CDR3 has 13 amino acids.

DNA for the CDR3: TGTGCCAGCAGCCGCAAATCAGAGACCCAGTACTTC. Its protein is CASSRKSETQYF. This chain connects TRBV5-6 to TRBJ2-5, with no clear D. The CDR3 runs 12 residues. Per germline, CDR1 SGHDT and CDR2 YYEEEE. V shed 4 bases and J shed 4 bases, with 8 bases lying between them.

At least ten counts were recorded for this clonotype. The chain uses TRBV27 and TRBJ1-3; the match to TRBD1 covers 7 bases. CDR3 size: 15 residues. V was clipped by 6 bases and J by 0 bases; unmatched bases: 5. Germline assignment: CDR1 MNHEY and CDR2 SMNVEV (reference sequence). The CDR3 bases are TGTGCCAGCAGACCCGGGACAGCCTCTGGAAACACCATATATTTT. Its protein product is CASRPGTASGNTIYF.

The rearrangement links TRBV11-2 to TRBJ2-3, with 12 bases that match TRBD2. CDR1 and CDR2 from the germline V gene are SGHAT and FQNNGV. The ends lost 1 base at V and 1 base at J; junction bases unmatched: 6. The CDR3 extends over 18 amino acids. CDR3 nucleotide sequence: TGTGCCAGCAGCTTAGGACTAGCGGGAGTGGTTGGCACAGATACGCAGTATTTT. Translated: CASSLGLAGVVGTDTQYF.

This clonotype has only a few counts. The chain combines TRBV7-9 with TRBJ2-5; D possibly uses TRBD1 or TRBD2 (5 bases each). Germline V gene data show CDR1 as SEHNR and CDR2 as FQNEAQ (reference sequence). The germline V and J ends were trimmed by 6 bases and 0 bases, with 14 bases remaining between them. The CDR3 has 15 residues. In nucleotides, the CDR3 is TGTGCCAGCAGTTCGGGGCCTGGGTACCAAGAGACCCAGTACTTC. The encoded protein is CASSSGPGYQETQYF.

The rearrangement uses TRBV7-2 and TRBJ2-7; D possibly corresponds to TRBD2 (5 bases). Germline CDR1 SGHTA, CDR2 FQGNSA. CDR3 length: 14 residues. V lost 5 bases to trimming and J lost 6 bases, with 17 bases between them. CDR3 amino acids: CASSPSGSDSEQYF. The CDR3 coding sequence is TGTGCCAGCAGCCCCTCCGGGTCGGACTCCGAGCAGTACTTC.

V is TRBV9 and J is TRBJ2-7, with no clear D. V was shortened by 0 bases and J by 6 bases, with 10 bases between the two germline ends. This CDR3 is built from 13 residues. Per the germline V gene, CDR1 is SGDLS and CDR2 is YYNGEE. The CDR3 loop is CASSVAIGFEQYF. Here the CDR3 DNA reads TGTGCCAGCAGCGTAGCGATCGGGTTCGAGCAGTACTTC.

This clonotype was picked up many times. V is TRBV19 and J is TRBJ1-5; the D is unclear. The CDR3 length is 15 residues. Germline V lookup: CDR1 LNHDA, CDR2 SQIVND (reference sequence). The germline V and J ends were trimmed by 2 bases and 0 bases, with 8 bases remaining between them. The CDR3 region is CASSISRISNQPQHF. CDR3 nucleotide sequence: TGTGCCAGTAGTATAAGTCGGATTAGCAATCAGCCCCAGCATTTT.

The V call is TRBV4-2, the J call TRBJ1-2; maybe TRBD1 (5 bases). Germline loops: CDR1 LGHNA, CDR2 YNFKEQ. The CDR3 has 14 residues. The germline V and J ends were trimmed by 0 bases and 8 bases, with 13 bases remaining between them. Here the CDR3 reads CASSQEGEGEGYTF. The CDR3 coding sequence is TGTGCCAGCAGCCAAGAAGGGGAGGGAGAGGGCTACACCTTC.

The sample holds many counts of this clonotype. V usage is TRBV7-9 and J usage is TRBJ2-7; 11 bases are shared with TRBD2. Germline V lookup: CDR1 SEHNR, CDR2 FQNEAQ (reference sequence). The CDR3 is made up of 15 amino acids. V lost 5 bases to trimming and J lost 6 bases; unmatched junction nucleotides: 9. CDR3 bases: TGTGCCAGCAGCCCTGGACTAGCGGGTCAAGTCGAGCAGTACTTC. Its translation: CASSPGLAGQVEQYF.

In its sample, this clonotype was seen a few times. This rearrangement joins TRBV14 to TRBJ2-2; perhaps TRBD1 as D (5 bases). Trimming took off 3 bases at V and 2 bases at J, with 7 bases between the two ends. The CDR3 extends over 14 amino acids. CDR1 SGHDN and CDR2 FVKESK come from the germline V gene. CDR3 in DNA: TGTGCCAGCAGCCACCAGGGAAACACCGGGGAGCTGTTTTTT. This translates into CASSHQGNTGELFF.

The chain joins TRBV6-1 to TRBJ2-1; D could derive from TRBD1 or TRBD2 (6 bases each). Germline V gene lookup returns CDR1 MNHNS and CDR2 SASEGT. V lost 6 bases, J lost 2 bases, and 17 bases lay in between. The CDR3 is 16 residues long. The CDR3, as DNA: TGTGCCAGCAGCCCTTTCGGGGGCGAACCCTACAATGAGCAGTTCTTC. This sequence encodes CASSPFGGEPYNEQFF.

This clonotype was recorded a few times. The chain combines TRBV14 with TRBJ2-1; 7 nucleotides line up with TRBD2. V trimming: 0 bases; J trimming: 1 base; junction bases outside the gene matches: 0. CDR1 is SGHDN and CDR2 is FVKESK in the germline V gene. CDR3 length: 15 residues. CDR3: CASSQEAGSYNEQFF. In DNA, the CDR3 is TGTGCCAGCAGCCAAGAAGCGGGATCCTACAATGAGCAGTTCTTC.